Presented here are 30 T cell receptor beta chains from one specimen sequenced in a study of blood T cell repertoires in COVID-19. Sequencing was performed with immunoSEQ multiplex PCR; in TCRdb, only in-frame clones are kept and a portion is missing. The sample includes about 280,000 clones, 65% to 90% of them seen just once. Source material: peripheral blood. The receptor source for this set is a man in his fifties or sixties with active or convalescent COVID-19.

The DNA of the CDR3 is TGTGCCACCAGCAGTCCCGTCAGCGTCGGGGCCGGGGAGCTGTTTTTT. Its translation: CATSSPVSVGAGELFF. The chain is built from TRBV15 and TRBJ2-2; weak D call: TRBD2 (5 bases). This CDR3 comprises 16 residues. The V end was cut by 3 bases, the J end by 6 bases, with 17 bases between. CDR1 LNHNV and CDR2 YYDKDF come from the germline V gene (reference sequence).

The genes are TRBV6-5 and TRBJ1-1; possibly TRBD1 for D (5 bases). Trimming removed 0 bases from V and 5 bases from J, with 16 bases in between. Germline values: CDR1 MNHEY, CDR2 SVGAGI. The CDR3 totals 16 residues. In DNA form, the CDR3 reads TGTGCCAGCAGTTACTCGAGTGGGGCTTCGAGTACTGAAGCTTTCTTT. As protein: CASSYSSGASSTEAFF.

The chain recombines TRBV5-1 with TRBJ2-1, with D hard to call. The CDR3 has 14 residues. V lost 0 bases and J lost 7, with 11 bases in between. Germline V gene lookup returns CDR1 SGHRS and CDR2 YFSETQ. DNA for the CDR3: TGCGCCAGCAGCTTGGGCGCAGGATGGAATGAGCAGTTCTTC. Protein product: CASSLGAGWNEQFF.

The chain uses TRBV12-3 or TRBV12-4 and TRBJ2-1; D remains unclear. V lost 0 bases, J lost 9 bases, and 6 bases lay in between. The CDR3 covers 12 residues. CDR3 sequence (DNA): TGTGCCAGCAGTTTAGCGCTAACTGAGCAGTTCTTC. This translates into CASSLALTEQFF.

V usage is TRBV19 and J usage is TRBJ2-7, with TRBD2 matching over 10 bases. The trim removed 3 bases at V and 3 bases at J, leaving 2 bases unmatched. This CDR3 has 14 amino acids. Germline CDR1 is LNHDA and CDR2 is SQIVND (reference sequence). CDR3 in DNA: TGTGCCAGTAGTATGCTAGCGGGAGTCTACGAGCAGTACTTC. Translation: CASSMLAGVYEQYF.

The genes are TRBV20-1 and TRBJ2-3; D gene unclear. Germline V CDR1 and CDR2: DFQATT, SNEGSKA (reference sequence). Trimming pared 6 bases from V and 5 bases from J, leaving 9 bases between. The CDR3 sequence is 11 residues long. The CDR3 is CSAPVLDTQYF. CDR3 coding DNA: TGCAGTGCCCCGGTATTAGATACGCAGTATTTT.

The V gene is TRBV5-6, the J gene TRBJ2-7, with D possibly TRBD2 on 6 matching bases. The CDR3 spans 16 residues. Trimming shortened V by 0 bases and J by 0 bases, and 13 bases separated the two germline ends. CDR1 and CDR2 from the germline V gene are SGHDT and YYEEEE. In nucleotides, the CDR3 is TGTGCCAGCAGCTTGGCCGCTCGGGGGAGCTCCTACGAGCAGTACTTC. This encodes CASSLAARGSSYEQYF.

The V call is TRBV5-8, the J call TRBJ1-4, with D possibly TRBD1 on 6 matching bases. Trimming cost V 3 bases and J 6 bases, with 15 bases left between them. Germline values: CDR1 SGHTS, CDR2 YDEGEE. The CDR3 sequence is 15 residues long. The CDR3 is CASSSAGARDEKLFF. DNA for the CDR3: TGTGCCAGCAGCTCTGCAGGGGCACGGGATGAAAAACTGTTTTTT. Complete variable domain (other parts from reference TRBV5-8 and TRBJ1-4): EAGVTQSPTHLIKTRGQQATLRCSPISGHTSVYWYQQALGLGLQFLLWYDEGEERNRGNFPPRFSGRQFPNYSSELNVNALELEDSALYLCASSSAGARDEKLFFGSGTQLSVL.

The chain recombines TRBV11-2 with TRBJ2-1; 8 positions agree with TRBD2. The CDR3 consists of 15 residues. Trimming cost V 5 bases and J 6 bases; bases outside gene matches: 9. Germline V gives CDR1 SGHAT, CDR2 FQNNGV. CDR3 protein: CASSIPSGLLNEQFF. In nucleotides, the CDR3 is TGTGCCAGCAGCATACCTAGCGGGTTACTCAATGAGCAGTTCTTC.

The chain uses TRBV2 and TRBJ2-1; D perhaps matches TRBD1 (6 bases). The CDR3 loop spans 13 amino acids. Trimming left V 8 bases short and J 0 bases short, with 8 bases between. Germline values: CDR1 SNHLY, CDR2 FYNNEI. In DNA, the CDR3 is TGTGCCAGCCAGGGGAGCTCCTACAATGAGCAGTTCTTC. This encodes CASQGSSYNEQFF.

The genes are TRBV4-3 and TRBJ1-1; the D gene is possibly TRBD1 (6 bases). The germline V and J ends were trimmed by 0 bases and 0 bases, with 8 bases remaining between them. CDR3 length: 15 amino acids. Germline assignment: CDR1 LGHNA and CDR2 YSLEER. The CDR3 DNA reads TGCGCCAGCAGCCAAGAGACAGGAATGAACACTGAAGCTTTCTTT. Protein sequence: CASSQETGMNTEAFF.

This clone was seen just once. This chain uses TRBV6-2 or TRBV6-3 with TRBJ2-7; 8 nucleotides match TRBD2. J gave up 4 bases and V 6 bases, and 11 bases lay outside the gene matches. The CDR3 consists of 15 residues. From germline, CDR1 is MNHEY and CDR2 SVGEGT. The CDR3 here is CASSSRKREIYEQYF. DNA of the CDR3: TGTGCCAGCAGCTCCCGGAAGCGGGAGATTTACGAGCAGTACTTC.

The chain recombines TRBV23-1 with TRBJ2-1; possibly TRBD1 for D (6 bases). TRBV23-1 is an open reading frame, and its role is uncertain. The length of the CDR3 is 14 residues. V was shortened by 0 bases and J by 10 bases, with 13 bases between the two germline ends. CDR3 nucleotide sequence: TGCGCCAGCAGTCAATCGGTCAGGGGAGAAGAGCAGTTCTTC. Translated, it gives CASSQSVRGEEQFF.

This chain joins TRBV4-3 and TRBJ1-1, with D possibly TRBD1 on 6 matching bases. The CDR3 runs 14 residues. The V gene's germline CDR1 is LGHNA and CDR2 YSLEER. Trimming took 0 bases from V and 1 from J, leaving 6 bases between them. DNA of the CDR3: TGCGCCAGCAGCCAAGAGACAGGGAACACTGAAGCTTTCTTT. Translating it yields CASSQETGNTEAFF.

This clone was detected once. The J gene is TRBJ2-4, the V gene TRBV5-4, with TRBD2 matching over 10 bases. Trimming removed 4 bases from V and 6 bases from J; junction bases left unmatched: 7. The CDR3 sequence is 15 residues long. Germline V gene sequence: CDR1 SGHNT, CDR2 YYREEE (reference sequence). The CDR3 bases are TGTGCCAGCAGCCCCCAAGCGGGAGGGCCAAACATTCAGTACTTC. Amino acids: CASSPQAGGPNIQYF.

J is TRBJ2-2 and V is TRBV10-3; TRBD1 matches 10 bases. Germline V gene sequence: CDR1 ENHRY, CDR2 SYGVKD. This CDR3 contains 16 residues. Trimming cost V 7 bases and J 6 bases; bases outside gene matches: 11. CDR3 coding DNA: TGTGCCATCACTCAGGGCGCGACAGGGGGCCCCGGGGAGCTGTTTTTT. It specifies CAITQGATGGPGELFF.

The V gene is TRBV10-1, the J gene TRBJ2-1; the D gene is possibly TRBD2 (6 bases). The CDR3 consists of 17 residues. Germline V gene data show CDR1 as WNHNN and CDR2 as SYGVQD (reference sequence). V was shortened by 0 bases and J by 8 bases, with 20 bases between the two germline ends. The CDR3 DNA reads TGCGCCAGCAGTGAGTCGATAAGGAGGGCCGAGATCCATGAGCAGTTCTTC. Amino acid sequence: CASSESIRRAEIHEQFF.

The J gene is TRBJ2-3, the V gene TRBV13; no clear D. Trimming removed 3 bases from V and 4 bases from J, with 5 bases in between. The CDR3 sequence is 12 residues long. Per germline, CDR1 PRHDT and CDR2 FYEKMQ (reference sequence). The CDR3 loop is CASSLRADTQYF. The CDR3 nucleotides are TGTGCCAGCAGCTTGCGAGCAGATACGCAGTATTTT.

This clone was recorded a few times. The CDR3 region has the DNA TGTGCCAGCTCCGAGACAGGGGCCAATCAGCCCCAGCATTTT. Its translation is CASSETGANQPQHF. V is TRBV25-1 and J is TRBJ1-5; 8 nucleotides match TRBD1. In germline, CDR1 is MGHDK, CDR2 SYGVNS. The CDR3 is 14 residues long. The V and J ends lost 8 bases and 3 bases, in that order; junction bases with no gene match: 6.

The chain carries TRBV15 and TRBJ1-5; D not certain. There are 14 residues in the CDR3. The germline V and J ends were trimmed by 1 base and 7 bases, with 11 bases remaining between them. The germline V gene encodes CDR1 LNHNV and CDR2 YYDKDF (reference sequence). The CDR3 bases are TGTGCCACCAGCAGAGCGGGAAGTGGCCAGCCCCAGCATTTT. It yields the protein CATSRAGSGQPQHF.

This clone was recorded once. The V gene is TRBV9, the J gene TRBJ2-7; 8 positions match TRBD2. Germline V gene data show CDR1 as SGDLS and CDR2 as YYNGEE. The CDR3 loop spans 18 amino acids. V was pared by 4 bases and J by 4 bases, with 19 bases of the junction left unmatched. The chain's CDR3 is CASSPSLGAGVGEYEQYF. The CDR3 bases are TGTGCCAGCAGCCCCTCCTTAGGAGCGGGAGTTGGTGAGTACGAGCAGTACTTC.

The V and J genes are TRBV10-3 and TRBJ2-7, with TRBD1 identical over 9 bases. This CDR3 comprises 14 residues. V was pared by 5 bases and J by 3 bases, with 5 bases of the junction left unmatched. Germline lookup yields CDR1 ENHRY and CDR2 SYGVKD. The CDR3 DNA reads TGTGCCATCAGTATCGGACAGGGGAACTACGAGCAGTACTTC. This codes for CAISIGQGNYEQYF.

As regards this clone: The same CDR3 also results from other DNA sequences found in this sample. The genes are TRBV20-1 and TRBJ1-2, with D unclear. The CDR3 consists of 11 residues. Trimming took 2 bases from V and 8 from J, leaving 9 bases between them. The germline V gene encodes CDR1 DFQATT and CDR2 SNEGSKA (reference sequence). The CDR3 is CSARPRGGYTF. The CDR3 DNA is TGCAGTGCTAGACCCAGAGGGGGCTACACCTTC.

The chain couples TRBV20-1 to TRBJ2-3; unclear D gene. The CDR3 sequence is 11 residues long. Germline-derived CDR1 and CDR2 are DFQATT and SNEGSKA (reference sequence). V was cut by 3 bases and J by 4 bases, with 5 bases left in between. CDR3: CSASVADTQYF. The CDR3 nucleotides are TGCAGTGCTAGTGTCGCAGATACGCAGTATTTT.

V is TRBV12-5 and J is TRBJ1-5; D might be TRBD1 (5 bases). The V gene lost 7 bases and the J gene lost 5 bases, with 21 bases spanning the gap. Germline loops: CDR1 LGHNT, CDR2 FRNRAP. The CDR3 runs to 16 residues. CDR3 amino acids: CASAPPTGDLYQPQHF. The CDR3 DNA reads TGTGCTAGTGCCCCACCAACGGGGGATTTGTATCAGCCCCAGCATTTT.

This clone was observed a single time. The chain carries TRBV23-1 and TRBJ1-4; 8 bases agree with TRBD1. TRBV23-1 carries the ORF label, with uncertain function. V lost 5 bases and J lost 8; bases outside the gene matches: 7. This CDR3 is built from 14 residues. The CDR3, as DNA: TGCGCCAGCAGTTGCGACAGGGGCAGGGAAAAACTGTTTTTT. This translates into CASSCDRGREKLFF.

This clone was observed once. The rearrangement links TRBV7-2 to TRBJ2-5; D not certain. The germline CDR1 and CDR2 sequences are SGHTA and FQGNSA. The V end lost 5 bases, the J end lost 2 bases, and 6 bases lay between the germline ends. The CDR3 is 12 residues long. The CDR3 here is CASSPSQETQYF. CDR3 coding DNA: TGTGCCAGCAGCCCCAGTCAAGAGACCCAGTACTTC.

In this sample, this clone turned up a few times. The rearrangement links TRBV7-4 to TRBJ1-2, with 8 bases aligning to TRBD1. This CDR3 comprises 14 residues. J was trimmed by 9 bases and V by 3 bases; bases with no gene match: 9. Germline-derived CDR1 and CDR2 are SGHVT and SQSDAQ. The CDR3 spells CASSFNPRTGRYTF. The CDR3 coding sequence is TGTGCCAGCAGCTTTAATCCTCGGACAGGGCGCTACACCTTC.

The CDR3 protein is CARGTGMGNEQFF. The CDR3 DNA reads as TGTGCCAGAGGGACAGGGATGGGGAATGAGCAGTTCTTC. The chain links TRBV10-3 to TRBJ2-1; 9 positions agree with TRBD1. V lost 10 bases, J lost 7 bases, and 8 bases stayed unmatched. The CDR3 runs to 13 residues. Germline V CDR1 and CDR2: ENHRY, SYGVKD.

The rearrangement links TRBV20-1 to TRBJ1-5, with D possibly TRBD1 on 5 matching bases. Trimming removed 3 bases from V and 0 bases from J, with 9 bases in between. CDR3 size: 14 residues. Germline V gene lookup returns CDR1 DFQATT and CDR2 SNEGSKA (reference sequence). The CDR3 bases are TGCAGTGCTAGTAGGGGTGATAGCAATCAGCCCCAGCATTTT. This encodes CSASRGDSNQPQHF.